The 31 T cell receptor beta chains below all came from one sample that was sequenced in a study of human CD4 T cells and Enterobacteriaceae. TCRdb's copy holds only in-frame clones and misses some; the assay was immunoSEQ multiplex PCR. The sample yields about 26,000 clones, approximately 80% seen once. All CD4+ cells other than CD45RA+CCR7+CD95- naive cells were sorted as memory, over 95% pure. The sample comprised memory CD4+ T cells from blood. These receptor sequences come from a human donor in good health.

This sequence joins TRBV30 and TRBJ2-3; D remains ambiguous. This CDR3 region has 13 residues. Germline assignment: CDR1 GTSNPN and CDR2 SVGIG (reference sequence). V was trimmed by 2 bases and J by 6 bases, leaving 12 bases between them. This CDR3 reads CAWSSRATDTQYF. CDR3 DNA: TGTGCCTGGAGTTCGCGAGCGACGGATACGCAGTATTTT.

The rearrangement joins TRBV5-1 to TRBJ1-2, with D unclear. The CDR3 is 13 amino acids. CDR1 and CDR2 from the germline V gene are SGHRS and YFSETQ. V lost 4 bases to trimming and J lost 8 bases, with 15 bases between them. The CDR3 sequence: CASSPQDHGGYTF. CDR3 DNA sequence: TGCGCCAGCAGCCCGCAAGATCACGGCGGCTACACCTTC.

This clone was seen only once. The chain links TRBV5-6 to TRBJ1-4; 7 bases match TRBD1. V was clipped by 0 bases and J by 7 bases; unmatched bases: 6. Germline-derived CDR1 and CDR2 are SGHDT and YYEEEE. This CDR3 spans 15 amino acids. The CDR3 DNA follows: TGTGCCAGCAGCTTGGAGACAGGGTACAGTGAAAAACTGTTTTTT. Its protein product is CASSLETGYSEKLFF.

The rearrangement joins TRBV18 to TRBJ2-7; D unclear. The V and J ends lost 2 bases and 0 bases respectively, with 8 bases between them. The CDR3 is made up of 14 amino acids. Germline CDR1 is KGHSH and CDR2 is LQKENI. CDR3 sequence (DNA): TGTGCCAGCTCACCAGGCCTTTCCTCCTACGAGCAGTACTTC. This gives the protein CASSPGLSSYEQYF.

This clone was counted a single time. This sequence joins TRBV6-1 and TRBJ2-2, with D uncertain. The CDR3 extends over 14 amino acids. Trimming took off 3 bases at V and 7 bases at J, with 12 bases between the two ends. Germline assignment: CDR1 MNHNS and CDR2 SASEGT. The CDR3 loop is CASSDLGKGGELFF. In DNA, the CDR3 is TGTGCCAGCAGTGACCTAGGGAAGGGCGGGGAGCTGTTTTTT.

Only one count was recorded for this clone. The V call is TRBV5-1, the J call TRBJ2-1; D is perhaps TRBD1 (6 bases). Germline values: CDR1 SGHRS, CDR2 YFSETQ. This CDR3 has 12 residues. Trimming removed 2 bases from V and 7 bases from J, with 7 bases in between. CDR3 coding DNA: TGCGCCAGCAGCTTACAGGGTAATGAGCAGTTCTTC. It codes for CASSLQGNEQFF.

V is TRBV7-2 and J is TRBJ2-2; tentatively, D is TRBD2 (6 bases). The V gene's germline CDR1 is SGHTA and CDR2 FQGNSA. The CDR3 sequence is 19 residues long. The V end lost 1 base, the J end lost 7 bases, and 25 bases lay between the germline ends. The CDR3 DNA reads TGTGCCAGCAGCTTAGGTCGGTGGTGGCTAGGACCGGGAGACGGGGAGCTGTTTTTT. Protein sequence: CASSLGRWWLGPGDGELFF.

The CDR3 coding sequence is TGTGCCAGCAGTGGGAGACTATCAACTAGCACAGATACGCAGTATTTT. This encodes CASSGRLSTSTDTQYF. The V call is TRBV6-1, the J call TRBJ2-3, with D tentatively TRBD2 (5 bases). The CDR3 consists of 16 residues. The germline gives CDR1 MNHNS, CDR2 SASEGT. The V and J ends lost 4 bases and 0 bases respectively, with 14 bases between them.

The chain couples TRBV7-6 to TRBJ2-7, with TRBD1 matching over 9 bases. The CDR3 covers 14 residues. Germline V gene data show CDR1 as SGHVS and CDR2 as FNYEAQ. Losses at the gene ends were 4 bases for V and 2 bases for J; bases not matched to a gene: 3. CDR3 sequence: CASSSDRGTYEQYF. DNA of the CDR3: TGTGCCAGCAGCTCCGACAGGGGGACCTACGAGCAGTACTTC.

This clone has more than one count but fewer than ten. This chain connects TRBV27 to TRBJ1-2, with 11 positions matching TRBD1. The CDR3 has 16 residues. V was clipped by 6 bases and J by 3 bases; unmatched bases: 9. The germline CDR1 and CDR2 sequences are MNHEY and SMNVEV (reference sequence). CDR3 residues: CASSWDRGGLYYGYTF. CDR3 in DNA: TGTGCCAGCAGCTGGGACAGGGGGGGCCTATACTATGGCTACACCTTC.

This sequence joins TRBV11-2 and TRBJ2-5, with D perhaps TRBD1 (6 bases). V was cut by 1 base and J by 5 bases, with 14 bases left in between. This CDR3 spans 15 amino acids. CDR1 and CDR2 (germline): SGHAT, FQNNGV. The CDR3 sequence: CASSLGGRGGETQYF. CDR3 DNA sequence: TGTGCCAGCAGCTTAGGGGGCAGGGGCGGTGAGACCCAGTACTTC.

On this clone itself: Compared with germline, one end of the junction differs, possibly owing to a read error. This chain links TRBV30 with TRBJ1-6; no firm D call. CDR1 and CDR2 from the germline V gene are GTSNPN and SVGIG (reference sequence). This CDR3 has 15 residues. The CDR3 DNA reads TGTGCCTGGAGAGGAGGTCACGAGGGAAATTTACCCCTCCACTTT. Its protein is CAWRGGHEGNLPLHF.

This clone was counted a single time. The J gene is TRBJ2-3, the V gene TRBV7-3; 8 bases are a match to TRBD2. Germline V gene sequence: CDR1 SGHTA, CDR2 FQGTGA. J gave up 0 bases and V 5 bases, and 7 bases lay outside the gene matches. This CDR3 has 16 amino acids. CDR3 loop: CASSRSSGASTDTQYF. The CDR3 DNA follows: TGTGCCAGCAGCCGCAGTAGCGGGGCAAGCACAGATACGCAGTATTTT.

The V and J genes are TRBV5-1 and TRBJ2-1, with D possibly matching TRBD2 (5 bases). Germline V CDR1 and CDR2: SGHRS, YFSETQ. V was trimmed by 0 bases and J by 8 bases, leaving 12 bases between them. This CDR3 contains 14 residues. In DNA, the CDR3 is TGCGCCAGCAGCTTGGGTTCCCTCGGGGATGAGCAGTTCTTC. This gives the protein CASSLGSLGDEQFF.

The chain combines TRBV6-1 with TRBJ2-7, with 9 bases aligning to TRBD1. The germline V gene has CDR1 MNHNS and CDR2 SASEGT. The CDR3 has 14 residues. V lost 7 bases and J lost 5; bases outside the gene matches: 9. In nucleotides, the CDR3 is TGTGCCAGCAACCGACAGGGGGATTGGGACGAGCAGTACTTC. It is translated as CASNRQGDWDEQYF.

This CDR3 reads CASAANQPQHF. The CDR3 DNA sequence: TGTGCCAGCGCGGCAAATCAGCCCCAGCATTTT. The chain is built from TRBV6-1 and TRBJ1-5, with D uncertain. V shed 8 bases and J shed 4 bases, with 6 bases lying between them. Per germline, CDR1 MNHNS and CDR2 SASEGT. The CDR3 contains 11 residues.

This chain joins TRBV19 and TRBJ1-1; 10 bases align to TRBD1. The CDR3 runs to 16 residues. Trimming cost V 7 bases and J 1 base; bases outside gene matches: 9. CDR1 and CDR2 from the germline V gene are LNHDA and SQIVND (reference sequence). CDR3 nucleotides: TGTGCCAGTACCGAGGGGGACAGGGGATGGAACACTGAAGCTTTCTTT. Translation gives CASTEGDRGWNTEAFF. Full variable domain (remainder filled in from reference TRBV19 and TRBJ1-1): DGGITQSPKYLFRKEGQNVTLSCEQNLNHDAMYWYRQDPGQGLRLIYYSQIVNDFQKGDIAEGYSVSREKKESFPLTVTSAQKNPTAFYLCASTEGDRGWNTEAFFGQGTRLTVV.

V usage is TRBV19 and J usage is TRBJ2-7; possibly TRBD1 for D (6 bases). CDR1 is LNHDA and CDR2 is SQIVND in the germline V gene (reference sequence). The V gene lost 5 bases and the J gene lost 5 bases, with 25 bases spanning the gap. This CDR3 has 17 residues. Written as DNA, the CDR3 is TGTGCCAGTAGTCCTAGCCCCTGGGGGCGCCGGACCGACGAGCAGTACTTC. As protein: CASSPSPWGRRTDEQYF.

The chain links TRBV7-2 to TRBJ1-1; 8 bases line up with TRBD1. CDR3 size: 15 residues. The junction had 9 bases not matched to a gene; V was cut back by 4 bases and J by 5 bases. Germline CDR1 reads SGHTA; CDR2 reads FQGNSA. For the CDR3, the DNA is TGTGCCAGCAGCTCCGGAGGCAGGGGGCTAACTGAAGCTTTCTTT. Amino acids: CASSSGGRGLTEAFF. The whole variable domain, filled in from reference TRBV7-2 and TRBJ1-1, reads GAGVSQSPSNKVTEKGKDVELRCDPISGHTALYWYRQSLGQGLEFLIYFQGNSAPDKSGLPSDRFSAERTGGSVSTLTIQRTQQEDSAVYLCASSSGGRGLTEAFFGQGTRLTVV.

Notes on this clone: The junction differs from germline at one of its ends, possibly a read error. CDR3 sequence (DNA): TGTGCCAGCAGCCTACTCACCGGAACGCTTTTT. Protein product: CASSLLTGTLF. This chain joins TRBV7-7 and TRBJ1-4; D is unclear. The CDR3 has 11 residues. Germline lookup yields CDR1 SSHAT and CDR2 FNYEAQ (reference sequence).

This clone was found once. V is TRBV9 and J is TRBJ2-7; TRBD1 agrees at 12 bases. Germline CDR1 is SGDLS and CDR2 is YYNGEE. Unmatched junction bases numbered 6, after V lost 3 bases and J lost 5 bases. CDR3 length: 15 amino acids. CDR3 DNA sequence: TGTGCCAGCAGCGATGGGGACAGGGGGCCGAACGAGCAGTACTTC. Translated, it gives CASSDGDRGPNEQYF.

This clone has more than one count but fewer than ten. The chain employs TRBV2 and TRBJ2-3, with 7 bases identical to TRBD2. The CDR3 sequence is 12 residues long. With V trimmed by 8 bases and J by 1 base, 0 bases remained unmatched. From germline, CDR1 is SNHLY and CDR2 FYNNEI. The CDR3 DNA sequence: TGTGCCAGCGGACTAGGCACAGATACGCAGTATTTT. This encodes CASGLGTDTQYF. Full variable domain (remainder filled in from reference TRBV2 and TRBJ2-3): EPEVTQTPSHQVTQMGQEVILRCVPISNHLYFYWYRQILGQKVEFLVSFYNNEISEKSEIFDDQFSVERPDGSNFTLKIRSTKLEDSAMYFCASGLGTDTQYFGPGTRLTVL.

This chain connects TRBV9 to TRBJ2-1, with 8 bases lining up with TRBD2. The CDR3 consists of 14 residues. Germline V gene lookup returns CDR1 SGDLS and CDR2 YYNGEE. Trimming at V came to 0 bases and at J to 6 bases, leaving 2 bases not matched to a gene. Written as DNA, the CDR3 is TGTGCCAGCAGCGTAGTCAGCGGGAGCAATGAGCAGTTCTTC. Amino acids: CASSVVSGSNEQFF.

The chain has TRBV19 and TRBJ1-2; tentative D call: TRBD1 (5 bases). CDR1 and CDR2 from the germline V gene are LNHDA and SQIVND (reference sequence). V shed 6 bases and J shed 2 bases, with 10 bases lying between them. There are 13 residues in the CDR3. CDR3: CASSHPGNYGYTF. DNA for the CDR3: TGTGCCAGTAGCCATCCAGGGAACTATGGCTACACCTTC.

The J gene is TRBJ1-6, the V gene TRBV19; no clear D. Germline V gene data show CDR1 as LNHDA and CDR2 as SQIVND (reference sequence). The ends were cut back, 7 bases at V and 2 bases at J, with 6 bases in the middle. This CDR3 is built from 13 residues. CDR3 in amino acids: CASTRTYNSPLHF. CDR3 nucleotide sequence: TGTGCCAGTACACGGACCTATAATTCACCCCTCCACTTT.

The gene calls are TRBV7-2 and TRBJ2-5; the D is unclear. Trimming left V 4 bases short and J 0 bases short, with 3 bases between. This CDR3 spans 12 amino acids. Germline V gives CDR1 SGHTA, CDR2 FQGNSA. CDR3 region: CASSSYQETQYF. Written as DNA, the CDR3 is TGTGCCAGCAGCTCGTACCAAGAGACCCAGTACTTC. Combining the CDR3 with reference TRBV7-2 and TRBJ2-5 gives the whole variable domain GAGVSQSPSNKVTEKGKDVELRCDPISGHTALYWYRQSLGQGLEFLIYFQGNSAPDKSGLPSDRFSAERTGGSVSTLTIQRTQQEDSAVYLCASSSYQETQYFGPGTRLLVL.

This rearrangement joins TRBV6-1 to TRBJ1-2, with D tentatively TRBD1 (6 bases). The CDR3 loop spans 13 amino acids. Per the germline V gene, CDR1 is MNHNS and CDR2 is SASEGT. Trimming took off 5 bases at V and 8 bases at J, with 15 bases between the two ends. The CDR3 here is CASSSPGERGYTF. DNA for the CDR3: TGTGCCAGCAGTTCCCCAGGGGAAAGGGGCTACACCTTC.

This rearrangement joins TRBV11-3 to TRBJ2-3; D is possibly TRBD1 or TRBD2 (6 bases each). The germline CDR1 and CDR2 sequences are SGHNT and YENEEA. CDR3 length: 14 residues. V was clipped by 1 base and J by 6 bases, with 11 bases between them. CDR3 in DNA: TGTGCCAGCAGCTTAGGAGGGGGGCTGGATACGCAGTATTTT. Amino acids: CASSLGGGLDTQYF.

V is TRBV28 and J is TRBJ2-7; tentative D call: TRBD2 (6 bases). This CDR3 is built from 14 residues. The germline V gene has CDR1 MDHEN and CDR2 SYDVKM. Trimming cost V 6 bases and J 1 base, with 13 bases left between them. DNA for the CDR3: TGTGCCAGCAGCCTTGGGGGGACGTCCTACGAGCAGTACTTC. It yields the protein CASSLGGTSYEQYF.

The V call is TRBV18, the J call TRBJ2-2; D remains ambiguous. The length of the CDR3 is 15 residues. Germline loops: CDR1 KGHSH, CDR2 LQKENI. Trimming shortened V by 9 bases and J by 6 bases, and 20 bases separated the two germline ends. CDR3: CASPREGSRAGELFF. DNA of the CDR3: TGTGCCAGTCCACGAGAAGGGTCTAGGGCCGGGGAGCTGTTTTTT.

The chain uses TRBV7-9 and TRBJ1-5; no clear D gene. Germline values: CDR1 SEHNR, CDR2 FQNEAQ (reference sequence). There are 13 residues in the CDR3. V lost 5 bases and J 0 bases, leaving 5 bases between the germline ends. The CDR3, as DNA: TGTGCCAGCAGCGAAAATAGCAATCAGCCCCAGCATTTT. Its protein is CASSENSNQPQHF.